This is a list of T cell receptor beta chains from one sample in a study of blood T cell repertoires in COVID-19. Method: immunoSEQ multiplex PCR; TCRdb's copy keeps in-frame clones and lacks some. Counted here are roughly 140,000 clones, more than 75% occurring once; the ten biggest clones make up 13%. Sample: peripheral blood. Receptors were obtained from a man aged 60-69 years with active or convalescent COVID-19. Each CDR3 is given with its conserved first and last residue. Where a row states a size, it is once, few, many or the class of an expanded clone; other rows omit it.

v_gene	abundance	j_gene	CDR3aa
TRBV5-6	-	TRBJ2-5	CASSRDRGGPETQYF
TRBV5-4	few	TRBJ2-1	CAGGTRSYNEQFF
TRBV27	-	TRBJ1-1	CASSSSPSWTEAFF
TRBV28	-	TRBJ2-3	CASSSAGGEDTQYF
TRBV5-1	-	TRBJ2-1	CASNVQGSWNEQFF
TRBV7-6	-	TRBJ2-1	CASSLGTGEGGEQFF
TRBV18	-	TRBJ1-1	CASSPLEVTEAFF
TRBV29-1	-	TRBJ1-1	CSVEPTGGRTEAFF
TRBV10-3	-	TRBJ1-1	CATSTPLNTEAFF
TRBV6-2/TRBV6-3	-	TRBJ1-1	CASSLQGRLTEAFF
TRBV28	-	TRBJ2-7	CASSSTRGAYEQYF
TRBV7-2	-	TRBJ2-5	CASSSRLAGGIETQYF
TRBV10-3	many	TRBJ2-5	CAISERTNQETQYF
TRBV6-6	-	TRBJ2-1	CASSSGSYHNEQFF
TRBV2	-	TRBJ2-3	CASKRDGGTDTQYF
TRBV30	-	TRBJ2-6	CAWSVSRVRSGANVLTF
TRBV6-2/TRBV6-3	-	TRBJ2-1	CASRPLGDRVYNEQFF
TRBV19	-	TRBJ1-5	CASSMGGKGNQPQHF
TRBV19	-	TRBJ2-1	CASSQGIWGRINEQFF
TRBV5-1	many	TRBJ2-1	CASSLGPSGRNNEQFF
TRBV5-1	-	TRBJ2-5	CASSLGTTGGPGETQYF
TRBV15	-	TRBJ2-3	CATSGSTDTQYF
TRBV3-1/TRBV3-2	-	TRBJ2-5	CASSPTGRETQYF
TRBV24-1	-	TRBJ2-5	CATSDRTGSLGETQYF